One and the same sample provided the 21 T cell receptor beta chains below, sequenced in a study of blood T cell repertoires in COVID-19. Produced via immunoSEQ multiplex PCR; TCRdb's table is partial and in-frame only. In the table there are around 260,000 clones, approximately 85% of which are singletons. Sequenced input: peripheral blood. These receptors came from a human donor in a cohort sampled during active COVID-19.

The chain recombines TRBV4-1 with TRBJ2-1, with 8 nucleotides matching TRBD1. V shed 6 bases, J shed 0 bases, and the junction held 13 bases outside the gene matches. The CDR3 consists of 18 residues. From germline, CDR1 is MGHRA and CDR2 YSYEKL. CDR3: CASRSGTGSINSYNEQFF. In nucleotides, the CDR3 is TGCGCCAGCAGATCCGGGACAGGCTCAATTAACTCCTACAATGAGCAGTTCTTC.

The chain uses TRBV9 and TRBJ2-3; D is ambiguous. Germline V gene lookup returns CDR1 SGDLS and CDR2 YYNGEE. The CDR3 sequence is 12 residues long. V gave up 0 bases and J gave up 8 bases, with 7 bases separating them. The CDR3 here is CASSVGDSTQYF. The CDR3, as DNA: TGTGCCAGCAGCGTAGGCGATAGTACGCAGTATTTT.

V and J are TRBV18 and TRBJ2-5; tentatively, D is TRBD2 (6 bases). V was clipped by 3 bases and J by 5 bases, with 16 bases between them. CDR1 is KGHSH, CDR2 LQKENI, per germline. The length of the CDR3 is 15 residues. The CDR3 DNA reads TGTGCCAGCTCACCCCTCGGGACTTCCGCGGAGACCCAGTACTTC. It is translated as CASSPLGTSAETQYF.

Points on this clone: Other DNA sequences in the same sample also yield this CDR3. This rearrangement joins TRBV5-1 to TRBJ2-2; possible D gene TRBD1, 6 bases. The CDR3 spans 13 residues. Trimming cost V 2 bases and J 5 bases, with 7 bases left between them. Germline lookup yields CDR1 SGHRS and CDR2 YFSETQ. Written as DNA, the CDR3 is TGCGCCAGCAGCTTACAGGGTACCGGGGAGCTGTTTTTT. The encoded protein is CASSLQGTGELFF.

The chain links TRBV2 to TRBJ2-3, with D maybe TRBD2 (5 bases). CDR3 size: 16 residues. Looked up from germline, CDR1 is SNHLY and CDR2 is FYNNEI. The ends were cut back, 1 base at V and 4 bases at J, with 15 bases in the middle. CDR3 in DNA: TGTGCCAGCAGTGAAGTTACACTAGTTGGCGCAGATACGCAGTATTTT. It yields the protein CASSEVTLVGADTQYF.

This sequence joins TRBV28 and TRBJ1-5; no clear D. The CDR3 length is 12 residues. The germline V gene encodes CDR1 MDHEN and CDR2 SYDVKM. V was cut by 7 bases and J by 0 bases, with 4 bases left in between. CDR3 protein: CASTVSNQPQHF. The CDR3 DNA is TGTGCCAGCACTGTTAGCAATCAGCCCCAGCATTTT.

This chain joins TRBV7-2 and TRBJ1-2; a weak D match, TRBD1 (6 bases). The V end lost 3 bases, the J end lost 2 bases, and 10 bases lay between the germline ends. In germline, CDR1 is SGHTA, CDR2 FQGNSA. This CDR3 has 14 residues. The CDR3: CASSFSQGNYGYTF. Written as DNA, the CDR3 is TGTGCCAGCAGCTTTTCCCAGGGGAACTATGGCTACACCTTC.

The CDR3 DNA reads as TGTGCCAGCAGCGGGACAGGGCTGGGCGAAGCTTTCTTT. This gives the protein CASSGTGLGEAFF. The chain joins TRBV2 to TRBJ1-1; 9 nucleotides match TRBD1. With V trimmed by 6 bases and J by 8 bases, 7 bases remained unmatched. CDR1 is SNHLY and CDR2 is FYNNEI in the germline V gene. The CDR3 is 13 amino acids.

The rearrangement uses TRBV6-6 and TRBJ1-1; 9 nucleotides match TRBD1. This CDR3 spans 13 amino acids. Germline V gene sequence: CDR1 MNHNY, CDR2 SVGAGI (reference sequence). With V trimmed by 4 bases and J by 4 bases, 1 base remained unmatched. CDR3 residues: CASSSTGGTEAFF. The CDR3 DNA sequence: TGTGCCAGCAGTTCGACAGGGGGCACTGAAGCTTTCTTT.

A few counts support this clone. The CDR3 protein is CASSTGISPLHF. CDR3 sequence (DNA): TGTGCCAGCAGTACTGGTATATCACCCCTCCACTTT. The chain uses TRBV28 and TRBJ1-6; D is unresolved. Trimming removed 5 bases from V and 10 bases from J, with 9 bases in between. The CDR3 has 12 amino acids. CDR1 MDHEN and CDR2 SYDVKM come from the germline V gene.

This clone was counted a few times. The rearrangement links TRBV3-1 (or the pseudogene TRBV3-2) to TRBJ2-1, with D maybe TRBD2 (6 bases). The CDR3 has 15 amino acids. The germline gives CDR1 LGHDT, CDR2 YNNKEL (reference sequence). Trimming removed 1 base at V and 7 bases at J, with 14 bases between. The CDR3 DNA is TGTGCCAGCAGCCAAGGAGGGAGGCTGTTGAATGAGCAGTTCTTC. It encodes CASSQGGRLLNEQFF.

The chain has TRBV11-2 and TRBJ2-5, with D maybe TRBD2 (5 bases). The length of the CDR3 is 15 residues. The germline V and J ends were trimmed by 0 bases and 1 base, with 9 bases remaining between them. Germline lookup yields CDR1 SGHAT and CDR2 FQNNGV. The DNA of the CDR3 is TGTGCCAGCAGCTTAGAAGGGAGTCGCCAAGAGACCCAGTACTTC. Amino acids: CASSLEGSRQETQYF.

J is TRBJ1-5 and V is TRBV19; D is perhaps TRBD1 (5 bases). The germline V gene encodes CDR1 LNHDA and CDR2 SQIVND (reference sequence). Trimming shortened V by 8 bases and J by 2 bases, and 19 bases separated the two germline ends. The CDR3 consists of 16 residues. CDR3 nucleotide sequence: TGTGCCAGTGGGGCGGCCGGCCTTTATGGCAATCAGCCCCAGCATTTT. Residues: CASGAAGLYGNQPQHF.

The J gene is TRBJ2-2, the V gene TRBV9; 14 positions match TRBD2. The ends lost 4 bases at V and 9 bases at J; junction bases unmatched: 8. CDR1 is SGDLS and CDR2 is YYNGEE in the germline V gene. The CDR3 covers 16 residues. DNA of the CDR3: TGTGCCAGCAGCCCCGGACTAGCGGGAGGTTGGTGGGAGCTGTTTTTT. Its translation is CASSPGLAGGWWELFF.

The chain links TRBV25-1 to TRBJ1-5, with a possible D match to TRBD1 (6 bases). This CDR3 spans 12 amino acids. Germline assignment: CDR1 MGHDK and CDR2 SYGVNS. V was shortened by 2 bases and J by 9 bases, with 8 bases between the two germline ends. CDR3 bases: TGTGCCAGCAGTGAAGTAGGGGGGCCCCAGCATTTT. This codes for CASSEVGGPQHF.

The V and J genes are TRBV28 and TRBJ2-1, with TRBD2 identical over 8 bases. J lost 13 bases, V lost 3 bases, and 5 bases had no gene match. Per the germline V gene, CDR1 is MDHEN and CDR2 is SYDVKM. The CDR3 length is 12 residues. In nucleotides, the CDR3 is TGTGCCAGCAGTTTCCGCGGGACTAGACAGTTCTTC. It codes for CASSFRGTRQFF.

The V and J genes are TRBV11-2 and TRBJ2-7, with 7 nucleotides matching TRBD2. CDR1 SGHAT and CDR2 FQNNGV come from the germline V gene. The CDR3 covers 16 residues. V trimming: 1 base; J trimming: 3 bases; junction bases outside the gene matches: 9. This CDR3 is CASSLALSASGYEQYF. The DNA for the CDR3 is TGTGCCAGCAGCTTAGCGCTTTCGGCTAGCGGCTACGAGCAGTACTTC. The variable domain in full, with the rest retrieved from reference TRBV11-2 and TRBJ2-7, is EAGVAQSPRYKIIEKRQSVAFWCNPISGHATLYWYQQILGQGPKLLIQFQNNGVVDDSQLPKDRFSAERLKGVDSTLKIQPAKLEDSAVYLCASSLALSASGYEQYFGPGTRLTVT.

V usage is TRBV27 and J usage is TRBJ2-6; TRBD1 might be the D (5 bases). This CDR3 comprises 19 residues. Germline V lookup: CDR1 MNHEY, CDR2 SMNVEV (reference sequence). Trimming removed 9 bases at V and 0 bases at J, with 24 bases between. The CDR3 nucleotides read TGTGCCAGGGGGATATTGGCTGGGCAGGGCGACTCTGGGGCCAACGTCCTGACTTTC. Translation gives CARGILAGQGDSGANVLTF.

This clone showed up just a few times. CDR3: CASSLEEGARDQPQHF. CDR3 nucleotides: TGTGCCAGCAGCTTAGAGGAGGGGGCGCGAGATCAGCCCCAGCATTTT. The rearrangement links TRBV11-2 to TRBJ1-5; 7 bases line up with TRBD1. Unmatched junction bases numbered 7, after V lost 0 bases and J lost 5 bases. There are 16 residues in the CDR3. The germline V gene has CDR1 SGHAT and CDR2 FQNNGV.

The chain links TRBV7-2 to TRBJ2-7; 9 bases are shared with TRBD2. The CDR3 length is 16 residues. Losses at the gene ends were 1 base for V and 3 bases for J; bases not matched to a gene: 7. CDR1 and CDR2 (germline): SGHTA, FQGNSA. The CDR3 here is CASSLGFSGSIYEQYF. The CDR3 bases are TGTGCCAGCAGCTTAGGGTTTAGCGGGAGTATCTACGAGCAGTACTTC.

The rearrangement joins TRBV5-4 to TRBJ2-5; tentative D call: TRBD1 (5 bases). CDR1 and CDR2 from the germline V gene are SGHNT and YYREEE (reference sequence). Trimming left V 0 bases short and J 2 bases short, with 8 bases between. The CDR3 spans 14 residues. The CDR3 sequence is CASSLVTEQETQYF. CDR3 sequence (DNA): TGTGCCAGCAGCTTGGTGACAGAACAAGAGACCCAGTACTTC.